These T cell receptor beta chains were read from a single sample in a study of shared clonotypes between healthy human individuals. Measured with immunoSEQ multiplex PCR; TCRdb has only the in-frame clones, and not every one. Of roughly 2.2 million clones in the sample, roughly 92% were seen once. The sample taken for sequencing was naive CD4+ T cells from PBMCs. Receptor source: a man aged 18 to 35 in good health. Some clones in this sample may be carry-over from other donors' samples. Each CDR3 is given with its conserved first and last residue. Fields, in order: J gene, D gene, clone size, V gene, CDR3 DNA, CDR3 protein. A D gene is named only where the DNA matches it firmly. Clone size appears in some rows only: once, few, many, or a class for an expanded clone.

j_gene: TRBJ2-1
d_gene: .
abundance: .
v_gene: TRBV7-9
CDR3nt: TGTGCCAGCAGCCAAAGACTAGTAGTACCTGACCCGTTCTTC
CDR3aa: CASSQRLVVPDPFF

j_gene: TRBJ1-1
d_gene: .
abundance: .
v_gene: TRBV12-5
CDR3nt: TGTGCTAGTGGTTTGCAGGGAGGCACTGAAGCTTTCTTT
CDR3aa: CASGLQGGTEAFF

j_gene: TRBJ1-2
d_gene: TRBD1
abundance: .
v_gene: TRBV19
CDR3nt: TGTGCCAGTAGTGTCGGACAGGGGGGTGGCTATGGCTACACCTTC
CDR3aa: CASSVGQGGGYGYTF

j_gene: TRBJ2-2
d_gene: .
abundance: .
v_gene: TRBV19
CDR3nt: TGTGCCAGTAGTATGGGGTGGGAGCTGTTTTTT
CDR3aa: CASSMGWELFF

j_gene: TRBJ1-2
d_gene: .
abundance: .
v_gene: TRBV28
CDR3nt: TGTGCCAGCAGCCATACCACTAACTATGGCTACACCTTC
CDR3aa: CASSHTTNYGYTF

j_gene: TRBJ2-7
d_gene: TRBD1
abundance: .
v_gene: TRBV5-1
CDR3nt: TGCGCCAGCAGCTTGGGACAGGGGGCGAGCTACGAGCAGTACTTC
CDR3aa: CASSLGQGASYEQYF

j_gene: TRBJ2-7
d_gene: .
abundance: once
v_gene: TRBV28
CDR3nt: TGTGCCAGCAGTTTAGTGGCCTCCTACGAGCAGTACTTC
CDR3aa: CASSLVASYEQYF

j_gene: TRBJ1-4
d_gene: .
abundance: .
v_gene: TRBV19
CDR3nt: TGTGCCAGTAGGGACTTGTTAAAGGCTGAAAAACTGTTTTTT
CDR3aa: CASRDLLKAEKLFF

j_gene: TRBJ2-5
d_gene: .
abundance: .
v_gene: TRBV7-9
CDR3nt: TGTGCCAGCAGCTTTGCAGGGGTGGAAGAGACCCAGTACTTC
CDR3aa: CASSFAGVEETQYF

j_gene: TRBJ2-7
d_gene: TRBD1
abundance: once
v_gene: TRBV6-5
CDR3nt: TGTGCCAGCAGTCCCAACAGGGGGCGCGGGTACGAGCAGTACTTC
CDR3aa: CASSPNRGRGYEQYF

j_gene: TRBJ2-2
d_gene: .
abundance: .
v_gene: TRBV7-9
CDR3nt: TGTGCCAGCAGCTTAACGTCCACCGGGGAGCTGTTTTTT
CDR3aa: CASSLTSTGELFF

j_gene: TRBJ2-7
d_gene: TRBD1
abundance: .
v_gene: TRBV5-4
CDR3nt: TGTGCCAGCAGCTTGGAGGCAGGGGGCCTGGACTACTACGAGCAGTACTTC
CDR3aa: CASSLEAGGLDYYEQYF

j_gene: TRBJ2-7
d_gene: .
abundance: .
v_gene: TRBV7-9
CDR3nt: TGTGCCAGCAGCTTAGTCGGTGAGCAGTACTTC
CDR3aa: CASSLVGEQYF

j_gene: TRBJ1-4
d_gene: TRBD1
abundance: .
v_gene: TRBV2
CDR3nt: TGTGCCAGCAGTCCGGACAGGGGCAATGAAAAACTGTTTTTT
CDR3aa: CASSPDRGNEKLFF

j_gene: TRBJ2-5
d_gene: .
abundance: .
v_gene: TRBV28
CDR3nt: TGTGCCAGCGACAATTTGGGGGTGGCGGAGACCCAGTACTTC
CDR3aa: CASDNLGVAETQYF

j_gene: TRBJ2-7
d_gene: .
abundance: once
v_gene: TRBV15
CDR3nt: TGTGCCACCAGCAGGGGTCTGGCGGGCCAGAGCTACGAGCAGTACTTC
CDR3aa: CATSRGLAGQSYEQYF

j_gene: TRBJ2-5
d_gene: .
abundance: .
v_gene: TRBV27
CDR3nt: TGTGCCAGCACCGTCTTTGTCGGGAAGCGGGAGACCCAGTACTTC
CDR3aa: CASTVFVGKRETQYF

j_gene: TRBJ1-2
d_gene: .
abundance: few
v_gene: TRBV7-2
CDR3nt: TGTGCCAGCAGCTCGCCGGGACATCGCTACACCTTC
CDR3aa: CASSSPGHRYTF

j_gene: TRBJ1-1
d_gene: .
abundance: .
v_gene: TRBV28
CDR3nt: TGTGCCAGCAGTGTACCTGGGGGTGAAGCTTTCTTT
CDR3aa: CASSVPGGEAFF

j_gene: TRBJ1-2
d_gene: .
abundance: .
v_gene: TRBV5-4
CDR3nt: TGTGCCAGCTTCCGACTCGACAGAATTTCGGGCTACACCTTC
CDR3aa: CASFRLDRISGYTF

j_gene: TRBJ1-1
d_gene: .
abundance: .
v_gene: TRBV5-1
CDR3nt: TGCGCCAGCAGCGTCGGGACATCCGGATTGGATGCTTTCTTT
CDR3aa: CASSVGTSGLDAFF

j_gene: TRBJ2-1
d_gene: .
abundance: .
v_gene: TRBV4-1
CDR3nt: TGCGCCAGCAGCCAAGTCTCGGGGCCGGTGGATGAGCAGTTCTTC
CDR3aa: CASSQVSGPVDEQFF

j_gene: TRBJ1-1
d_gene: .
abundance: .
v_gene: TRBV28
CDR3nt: TGTGCCAGCAGTCTCCTAGACGTCCAGGGGCGGGAAGCTTTCTTT
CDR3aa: CASSLLDVQGREAFF

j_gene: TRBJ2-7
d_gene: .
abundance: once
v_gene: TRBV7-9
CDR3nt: TGTGCCAGCAGCTTAGGCATTAGCGACGAGCAGTACTTC
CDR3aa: CASSLGISDEQYF

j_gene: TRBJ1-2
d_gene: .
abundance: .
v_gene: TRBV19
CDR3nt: TGTGCCAGTTGGTGGGCTTATGGCTACACCTTC
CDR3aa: CASWWAYGYTF

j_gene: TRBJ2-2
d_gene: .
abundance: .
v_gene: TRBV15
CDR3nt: TGTGCCACCAGCAGAGATAGGGTCCCCACCGGGGAGCTGTTTTTT
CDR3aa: CATSRDRVPTGELFF

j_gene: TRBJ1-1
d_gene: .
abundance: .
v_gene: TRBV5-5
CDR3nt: TGTGCCAGCAGCTTGGTCTTACAGGTTGAAGCTTTCTTT
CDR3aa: CASSLVLQVEAFF